The T cell receptor (beta chain) described here comes from a study of blood T cell repertoires in COVID-19 (dated by TCRdb to about 2020). For the study in its entirety: Samples from collaborators originated in the United States, Italy and Spain and spanned both the acute and convalescent phases of COVID-19. The material from the prospective study consisted of cDNA or gDNA derived from T cells, B-cell-depleted T cells, or PBMCs. Subjects who had been exposed to COVID-19, were actively infected with it, or had recovered from it provided the deeply sampled blood TCRbeta repertoires that made up the dataset. The repertoires were made available in a free public database intended to serve as a resource for research on the immune response to SARS-CoV-2. Samples were obtained from the ongoing ImmuneRACE study (first 160 participants) and from 1,254 subjects provided by 6 global collaborators. Nearly every sample came with metadata listing a de-identified subject ID, COVID-19 status, age in years and sex. HLA class I and class II types, where available, came from metadata supplied by the sample provider rather than from assay-based typing.

Collaborating institutions collected whole blood in K2EDTA tubes following their own protocols. For TCRbeta analysis, collaborators shipped samples as frozen whole blood, isolated PBMCs, or DNA extracted from either of those sample types. Broader findings and caveats from the paper: How much clinical and demographic metadata was included differed by source and by participant, and the metadata was provided uncurated.

In regard to this clone: It has no known antigen specificity. The record has no base qualities; no much larger clone is one base away.

Inclusive of the bounding cysteine and phenylalanine, the CDR3 is 11 residues long. Only the CDR3 part of the read is kept: 33 bases, read in frame from the first base. At the junction V is shortened by 2 bases and J by 8 bases, with 6 bases in between. CDR1 and CDR2, looked up from the germline V gene, are MDHEN and SYDVKM. TCRbeta CDR3 regions were amplified from genomic DNA using the immunoSEQ Assay, a bias-controlled multiplex PCR. On the authors' methods: Within the assay, amplification of reference gene primers was used to estimate how many nucleated cells each sample contained. Sequence reads were collapsed and filtered to measure the absolute abundance of every unique TCRbeta CDR3 rearrangement. For each sample, productive Simpson clonality was calculated by taking the square root of Simpson's diversity index across productive rearrangements. The clones in this table, taken by TCRdb from immuneACCESS, are in-frame only. Not every clone is retained; where verified, under half of the shortfall comes from an unresolved V gene, and the cause of the rest is unknown. V, J and clone size are those of that table, while D and trimming were read from the DNA. For this sample the table gives 130,000 to 150,000 clones, of which 84% were detected only once. Of the sample, approximately 38% falls within the top ten clones.

The chain is made from TRBV28 and TRBJ1-1; TRBD1 might be the D gene, on 6 matching bases. The TCR sequence derives from a human donor in a cohort sampled during active COVID-19. The sequencing sample was made of peripheral blood. The DNA sequence is TGTGCCAGCAGTTTAGGGACAGAAGCTTTCTTT. It is translated as CASSLGTEAFF.